Each of the 17 T cell receptor beta chains below was sequenced from the same sample in a study of T cells in Graves' hyperthyroidism and ophthalmopathy. Amplified TCR beta CDR3 regions derived from RNA transcripts. Using the HTBI primer set, a first-round RT-PCR was run on the TCR CDR3. TCRdb reanalysed the multiplex PCR reads using MiXCR and keeps one entry per CDR3 protein. Here the sample spans 350,000 or so distinct CDR3 sequences, 20% to 25% being singletons. Sequences were obtained from blood. These receptors originate from a woman in her forties or fifties with Graves' hyperthyroidism.

The rearrangement uses TRBV6-1 and TRBJ2-1, with 13 nucleotides matching TRBD2. The CDR3 runs 15 residues. V lost 4 bases to trimming and J lost 6 bases; unmatched junction nucleotides: 3. CDR1 MNHNS and CDR2 SASEGT come from the germline V gene. The CDR3 DNA sequence: TGTGCCAGCAGTGGGGGACTAGCGGGAAGCAATGAGCAGTTCTTC. Translation gives CASSGGLAGSNEQFF.

This clonotype was picked up many times. The chain uses TRBV20-1 and TRBJ2-7; 9 bases fit TRBD1. CDR3 size: 13 residues. V gave up 4 bases and J gave up 2 bases; unmatched junction bases: 3. Germline CDR1 DFQATT, CDR2 SNEGSKA (reference sequence). CDR3 region: CSAKRTGAYEQYF. As DNA, the CDR3 is TGCAGTGCTAAACGGACAGGGGCCTACGAGCAGTACTTC.

The genes are TRBV25-1 and TRBJ2-2, with 8 bases that match TRBD2. V lost 7 bases to trimming and J lost 5 bases; unmatched junction nucleotides: 6. There are 14 residues in the CDR3. From germline, CDR1 is MGHDK and CDR2 SYGVNS. CDR3 in DNA: TGTGCCAGCAAGGGACTAGGAGAAACCGGGGAGCTGTTTTTT. Translating it yields CASKGLGETGELFF.

V usage is TRBV12-3 or TRBV12-4 and J usage is TRBJ2-7, with 13 bases aligning to TRBD2. CDR3 size: 14 residues. V was clipped by 6 bases and J by 7 bases; unmatched bases: 6. The CDR3: CASSTSGRAGEQYF. The DNA for the CDR3 is TGTGCCAGCAGCACTAGCGGGAGGGCCGGTGAGCAGTACTTC.

V gene TRBV12-3 or TRBV12-4 combines with J gene TRBJ2-2, with D possibly matching TRBD1 (6 bases). The length of the CDR3 is 15 residues. V lost 5 bases to trimming and J lost 1 base, with 11 bases between them. The CDR3 region has the DNA TGTGCCAGCAGTCCCGGCAGGGGGAACACCGGGGAGCTGTTTTTT. Translating it yields CASSPGRGNTGELFF.

This clonotype showed up just a few times. The chain recombines TRBV4-1 with TRBJ2-3; no clear D gene. The germline V gene has CDR1 MGHRA and CDR2 YSYEKL. The CDR3 length is 15 residues. Trimming stripped 1 base from V and 4 bases from J, with 12 bases between. CDR3 nucleotide sequence: TGCGCCAGCAGCCAAGTTGGGTCTACGTCAGATACGCAGTATTTT. Translation: CASSQVGSTSDTQYF.

The table lists this clonotype with a few counts. This chain uses TRBV10-3 with TRBJ2-1; 8 nucleotides align to TRBD1. Germline CDR1 ENHRY, CDR2 SYGVKD. J gave up 6 bases and V 5 bases, and 9 bases lay outside the gene matches. The CDR3 contains 15 residues. The CDR3 nucleotides are TGTGCCATCAGTAAGGGGACAGGTATCCGCAATGAGCAGTTCTTC. It codes for CAISKGTGIRNEQFF.

Notes on this clonotype: This may be a read error, as it is one base from a much larger clone. The chain links TRBV19 to TRBJ2-2; 11 bases line up with TRBD2. Looked up from germline, CDR1 is LNHDA and CDR2 is SQIVND (reference sequence). The CDR3 has 16 amino acids. V lost 9 bases and J lost 5; bases outside the gene matches: 11. The CDR3 reads CARGGRTSGPTGELFF. CDR3 DNA sequence: TGTGCCAGAGGGGGGAGGACTAGCGGGCCGACCGGGGAGCTGTTTTTT.

This clonotype was counted between two and nine times. V and J are TRBV6-1 and TRBJ2-7; TRBD2 agrees at 7 bases. The J segment lost 0 bases and the V segment lost 5 bases, leaving 10 bases of the junction unmatched. CDR1 MNHNS and CDR2 SASEGT come from the germline V gene. The CDR3 consists of 16 residues. CDR3 in DNA: TGTGCCAGCAGTTTGTCCCTTTCTAGCGGCTCCTACGAGCAGTACTTC. Translated: CASSLSLSSGSYEQYF.

This clonotype has a count of ten or more. The V call is TRBV5-6, the J call TRBJ2-5, with TRBD1 identical over 10 bases. Trimming at V came to 4 bases and at J to 5 bases, leaving 5 bases not matched to a gene. CDR1 and CDR2 from the germline V gene are SGHDT and YYEEEE. The CDR3 spans 14 residues. CDR3 sequence reads: CASSLTGGSETQYF. CDR3 nucleotide sequence: TGTGCCAGCAGCCTGACAGGGGGCAGTGAGACCCAGTACTTC.

This clonotype was found many times. V is TRBV10-3 and J is TRBJ2-1, with D perhaps being TRBD1 or TRBD2 (5 bases each). There are 14 residues in the CDR3. The V end was cut by 6 bases, the J end by 5 bases, with 14 bases between. CDR1 and CDR2 from the germline V gene are ENHRY and SYGVKD. The CDR3 reads CAIRGRALDNEQFF. CDR3 coding DNA: TGTGCCATCAGGGGACGGGCCCTCGACAATGAGCAGTTCTTC.

In this sample, this clonotype turned up a few times. This chain connects TRBV6-1 to TRBJ2-2; D may be TRBD1 (5 bases). With 2 bases removed from V and 6 bases from J, the gap between germline ends came to 10 bases. This CDR3 region has 14 residues. CDR1 and CDR2 (germline): MNHNS, SASEGT. This CDR3 is CASSERVGAGELFF. The CDR3 DNA reads TGTGCCAGCAGTGAACGTGTAGGGGCCGGGGAGCTGTTTTTT.

The chain uses TRBV14 and TRBJ2-2, with unresolved D. V was shortened by 1 base and J by 5 bases, with 5 bases between the two germline ends. CDR1 and CDR2 from the germline V gene are SGHDN and FVKESK. CDR3 length: 13 residues. This CDR3 is CASSQVRTGELFF. For the CDR3, the DNA is TGTGCCAGCAGCCAAGTTAGGACCGGGGAGCTGTTTTTT.

This clonotype was seen repeatedly, ten times or more. This rearrangement joins TRBV20-1 to TRBJ2-3; TRBD2 matches at 10 bases. Germline-derived CDR1 and CDR2 are DFQATT and SNEGSKA (reference sequence). The CDR3 extends over 15 amino acids. J gave up 4 bases and V 2 bases, and 6 bases lay outside the gene matches. The CDR3 sequence: CSARSGRAVSDTQYF. CDR3 nucleotide sequence: TGCAGTGCTAGAAGCGGGAGGGCCGTATCAGATACGCAGTATTTT.

This chain joins TRBV20-1 and TRBJ2-3, with TRBD2 identical over 8 bases. Per germline, CDR1 DFQATT and CDR2 SNEGSKA (reference sequence). V shed 2 bases, J shed 4 bases, and the junction held 5 bases outside the gene matches. The CDR3 is 14 amino acids. The DNA of the CDR3 is TGCAGTGCTAGAATAGCGGGGTCAGCAGATACGCAGTATTTT. It specifies CSARIAGSADTQYF.

The table lists this clonotype with many counts. The chain combines TRBV6-5 with TRBJ2-7, with a weak D call TRBD1 (6 bases). The V and J ends lost 2 bases and 5 bases respectively, with 16 bases between them. The CDR3 has 15 residues. Germline-derived CDR1 and CDR2 are MNHEY and SVGAGI. The CDR3 sequence: CASSYRGRGDDEQYF. The CDR3 DNA is TGTGCCAGCAGTTACCGCGGCAGGGGAGATGACGAGCAGTACTTC.

This clonotype was detected many times. The chain is built from TRBV30 and TRBJ2-3; D call uncertain. CDR1 and CDR2 from the germline V gene are GTSNPN and SVGIG (reference sequence). This CDR3 is built from 10 residues. Trimming stripped 4 bases from V and 2 bases from J, with 1 base between. The CDR3 here is CAWNTDTQYF. CDR3 DNA: TGTGCCTGGAACACAGATACGCAGTATTTT.